Listed below are T cell receptor beta chains from one sample, sequenced in a study of tumor-infiltrating lymphocytes in primary liver carcinoma. MiXCR, run by TCRdb on the multiplex PCR reads, gives a single entry per CDR3 protein. The data contain some 95,000 distinct CDR3 sequences, about 70% of them seen just once; the ten biggest clones take up roughly 30%. Sequenced material: tumor-adjacent normal liver tissue. The source of these receptors is a man aged 35 to 55 with primary liver carcinoma and hepatitis B virus infection. Each CDR3 is given with its conserved first and last residue. D genes are given only for firm matches.

TRBV6-1	TRBD2	TRBJ2-1	CASIALAGLHNEQFF
TRBV19	.	TRBJ1-1	CASSIDKRNTEAFF
TRBV7-6	.	TRBJ2-1	CASSPMGLYNEQFF
TRBV4-1	.	TRBJ2-3	CASSPSIGGSIGDTQYF
TRBV6-1	.	TRBJ2-1	CASSEVPRHTGNEQFF
TRBV11-2	TRBD1	TRBJ2-7	CATQEGQGRGYYEQYF
TRBV6-1	.	TRBJ2-3	CASSRRDTQYF
TRBV11-2	.	TRBJ2-5	CVNTRTEFEETQYF
TRBV7-9	.	TRBJ2-7	CASSKSQGGYEQYF
TRBV11-1	TRBD2	TRBJ2-5	CGNSPQGIGREETQYF
TRBV6-5	.	TRBJ1-1	CASSPFIPNTEAFF
TRBV6-1	TRBD2	TRBJ2-3	CASSEPASGPYSTDTQYF
TRBV6-6	.	TRBJ1-6	CAGSYQGRDSPLHF
TRBV6-5	TRBD2	TRBJ2-1	CAISPGLAGVSEQFF
TRBV11-2	.	TRBJ2-3	CAGSLWEVGTDTQYF
TRBV11-1	TRBD1	TRBJ2-7	CASSVNRGDHEQHF
TRBV5-4	.	TRBJ2-7	CASSPWIGQIYEQYF
TRBV5-4	.	TRBJ1-1	CANSFGAETANTEAFF
TRBV4-2	.	TRBJ2-5	CASSQPQGGGETQYF
TRBV6-5	.	TRBJ1-2	CASSYQGSYGYTF
TRBV11-2	.	TRBJ2-1	CASILDIGLTIGEQFF
TRBV20-1	TRBD2	TRBJ2-2	CSARGDYGAGELFF
TRBV11-1	.	TRBJ2-3	CASSPPTSWRVRYAVF
TRBV11-2	TRBD2	TRBJ2-3	CASSLPTSVSTDMQYF
TRBV30	.	TRBJ2-3	CAWTSLGGSTDTQYF
TRBV11-2	TRBD1	TRBJ2-7	CASSARDRGLYEQYF
TRBV12-3/TRBV12-4	TRBD2	TRBJ2-4	CANNLNGGDIQYF
TRBV29-1	.	TRBJ1-1	CSVAGGGTEAFF
TRBV5-1	.	TRBJ2-3	CASSLTPAATDTQYF
TRBV14	.	TRBJ1-1	CASSQTRFTEAFF
TRBV14	.	.	CSGSSLGETQYF
TRBV29-1	TRBD2	TRBJ2-1	CSVVSGGTSVLAVINEQFF
TRBV6-2/TRBV6-3	.	TRBJ2-1	CGSTDNYNEQFF
TRBV6-5	.	TRBJ2-6	CASSYLGSSGANVLTF